The TCR beta chain described here comes from a study of T cells in Graves' hyperthyroidism and ophthalmopathy. Across the study: Peripheral blood specimens were obtained at initial diagnosis, prior to any treatment. Study findings and constraints: Blood held most thyroid clonotypes expanded above 0.001 frequency. Before onset, by a median of about seven months, the model predicted ophthalmopathy.

Amplification targeted TCR beta CDR3 regions from RNA transcripts. Initially, a first-round RT-PCR of the TCR CDR3 employed the HTBI primer set. TCRdb ran MiXCR on the multiplex PCR reads and lists one entry per CDR3 protein. In the table there are a few hundred thousand distinct CDR3 sequences, approximately 15% of which are singletons. The CDR3 is 14 amino acids. Trimming pared 2 bases from V and 6 bases from J, leaving 10 bases between. Germline loops: CDR1 SEHNR, CDR2 FQNEAQ (reference sequence). A few counts support this clonotype. Antigen unknown. The sequence derives from a woman aged 25 to 39 with Graves' hyperthyroidism. The sequenced material came from blood. The rearrangement uses TRBV7-9 and TRBJ1-4; possible D gene TRBD1, 5 bases. The CDR3 sequence: CASSLTSGYEKLFF. DNA for the CDR3: TGTGCCAGCAGCTTAACGTCAGGGTATGAAAAACTGTTTTTT.